The text below deals with one TCR beta chain. No antigen is known for it. Germline assignment: CDR1 SGHRS and CDR2 YFSETQ. This CDR3 is built from 15 residues. Trimming cost V 0 bases and J 5 bases; bases outside gene matches: 5. Generated by immunoSEQ multiplex PCR, the TCRdb table keeps only in-frame clones and is missing some. The sample has 39,000 or so clones, more than 60% seen once. Histologic diagnosis was independently verified by two lung pathologists. This entry comes from a study of immune evolution from preneoplasia to lung adenocarcinoma. Study-level findings and limits: Clonality was highest in normal lung, lower in later-stage lesions apparently. Compared with EGFR-mutant or double wild-type lesions, KRAS-mutant nodules were more clonal. From normal lung to invasive adenocarcinoma, top clone frequencies appeared to decrease.

Sequencing used FFPE invasive lung adenocarcinoma tissue. The chain is built from TRBV5-1 and TRBJ2-7; TRBD1 matches 10 bases. The clonotype originates from a person aged 55 to 70 with lung adenocarcinoma. The CDR3 coding sequence is TGCGCCAGCAGCTTGGCCGGGACAGGGGACCACGAGCAGTACTTC. Protein sequence: CASSLAGTGDHEQYF.